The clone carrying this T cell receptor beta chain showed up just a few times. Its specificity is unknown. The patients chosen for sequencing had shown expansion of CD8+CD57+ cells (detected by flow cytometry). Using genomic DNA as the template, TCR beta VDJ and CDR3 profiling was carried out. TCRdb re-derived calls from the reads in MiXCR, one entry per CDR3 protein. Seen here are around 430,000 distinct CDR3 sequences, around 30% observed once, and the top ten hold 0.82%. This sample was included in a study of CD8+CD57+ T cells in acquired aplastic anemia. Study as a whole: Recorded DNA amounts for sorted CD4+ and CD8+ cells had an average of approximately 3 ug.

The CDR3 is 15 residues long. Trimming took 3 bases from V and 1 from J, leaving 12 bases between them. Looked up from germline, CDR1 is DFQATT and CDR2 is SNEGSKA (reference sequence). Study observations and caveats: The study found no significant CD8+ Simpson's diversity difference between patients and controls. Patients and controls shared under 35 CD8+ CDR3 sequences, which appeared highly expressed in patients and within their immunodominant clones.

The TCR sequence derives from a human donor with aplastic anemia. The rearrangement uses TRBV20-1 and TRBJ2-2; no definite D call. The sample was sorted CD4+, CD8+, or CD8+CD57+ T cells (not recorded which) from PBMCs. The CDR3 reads CSARAVDRNTGELFF. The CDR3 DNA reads TGCAGTGCTAGGGCGGTGGACCGGAACACCGGGGAGCTGTTTTTT.